The 32 T cell receptor beta chains reported below all come from one sample, sequenced in a study of shared clonotypes between healthy human individuals. The protocol was immunoSEQ multiplex PCR, while the TCRdb copy is restricted to in-frame clones and leaves out a portion. The sample has roughly 1,500,000 clones, 98% to 99% seen once; the top ten hold roughly 0.35%. The sequencing input was naive CD4+ T cells sorted from blood. The subset denotes: CD45RA+ positively selected. The receptors originated from a man aged 25 to 40 in good health.

The gene calls are TRBV5-4 and TRBJ2-2; D call uncertain. V was clipped by 1 base and J by 7 bases, with 11 bases between them. CDR3 length: 14 residues. Germline-derived CDR1 and CDR2 are SGHNT and YYREEE (reference sequence). The CDR3 region is CASSLRSNGGELFF. The CDR3 nucleotides are TGTGCCAGCAGCTTGAGGTCCAATGGCGGGGAGCTGTTTTTT. The entire variable domain, with the rest obtained from reference TRBV5-4 and TRBJ2-2, is as follows: ETGVTQSPTHLIKTRGQQVTLRCSSQSGHNTVSWYQQALGQGPQFIFQYYREEENGRGNFPPRFSGLQFPNYSSELNVNALELDDSALYLCASSLRSNGGELFFGEGSRLTVL.

The chain uses TRBV23-1 and TRBJ2-5; the D is unclear. TRBV23-1 is designated an ORF whose function remains uncertain. V was pared by 7 bases and J by 3 bases, with 12 bases between. The CDR3 has 13 amino acids. The CDR3 bases are TGCGCCAGCAACGGCGGAGAGGAAGAGACCCAGTACTTC. Its protein is CASNGGEEETQYF.

This clone appeared a single time. This chain connects TRBV7-3 to TRBJ2-5; D not certain. Germline lookup yields CDR1 SGHTA and CDR2 FQGTGA. This CDR3 has 14 residues. Trimming stripped 1 base from V and 2 bases from J, with 8 bases between. CDR3 sequence (DNA): TGTGCCAGCAGCTTAAACCCGGAACAAGAGACCCAGTACTTC. As protein: CASSLNPEQETQYF. Full variable domain (missing parts from reference TRBV7-3 and TRBJ2-5): GAGVSQTPSNKVTEKGKYVELRCDPISGHTALYWYRQSLGQGPEFLIYFQGTGAADDSGLPNDRFFAVRPEGSVSTLKIQRTERGDSAVYLCASSLNPEQETQYFGPGTRLLVL.

The genes are TRBV5-8 and TRBJ2-7, with TRBD1 as a possible D gene (6 bases). V lost 7 bases to trimming and J lost 0 bases, with 14 bases between them. Germline lookup yields CDR1 SGHTS and CDR2 YDEGEE. The CDR3 loop spans 14 amino acids. CDR3 DNA: TGTGCCAGCGGTGCAAGGGGGAGCTCCTACGAGCAGTACTTC. Protein sequence: CASGARGSSYEQYF.

The rearrangement joins TRBV5-4 to TRBJ1-4; no clear D. This CDR3 comprises 12 residues. Trimming removed 4 bases at V and 8 bases at J, with 9 bases between. Germline CDR1 and CDR2: SGHNT and YYREEE (reference sequence). In DNA form, the CDR3 reads TGTGCCAGCAGCCGTTGGGGAGAAAAACTGTTTTTT. It is translated as CASSRWGEKLFF.

The rearrangement links TRBV5-4 to TRBJ2-5; either TRBD1 or TRBD2 may fit D (5 bases each). Germline assignment: CDR1 SGHNT and CDR2 YYREEE (reference sequence). The CDR3 has 15 residues. V lost 4 bases and J lost 6, with 19 bases in between. CDR3 residues: CASSRDPRSDKTQYF. DNA of the CDR3: TGTGCCAGCAGCCGGGACCCAAGGTCTGATAAGACCCAGTACTTC.

J is TRBJ2-1 and V is TRBV5-4; TRBD2 matches 7 bases. The V gene end was trimmed by 2 bases and the J gene end by 4 bases; junction bases not matched to a gene: 6. The germline V gene encodes CDR1 SGHNT and CDR2 YYREEE (reference sequence). The CDR3 runs to 15 residues. The CDR3 DNA reads as TGTGCCAGCAGCTTTTCCCTAGCGGAATACAATGAGCAGTTCTTC. It yields the protein CASSFSLAEYNEQFF. The full variable domain, its missing parts supplied by reference TRBV5-4 and TRBJ2-1, is ETGVTQSPTHLIKTRGQQVTLRCSSQSGHNTVSWYQQALGQGPQFIFQYYREEENGRGNFPPRFSGLQFPNYSSELNVNALELDDSALYLCASSFSLAEYNEQFFGPGTRLTVL.

The V and J genes are TRBV10-1 and TRBJ2-1; D gene uncertain. Per the germline V gene, CDR1 is WNHNN and CDR2 is SYGVQD (reference sequence). Between the trimmed V and J ends, which lost 3 bases and 3 bases, there was a span of 6 bases. The CDR3 contains 13 residues. The CDR3 here is CASSEYNYNEQFF. The CDR3 DNA is TGCGCCAGCAGTGAATACAACTACAATGAGCAGTTCTTC.

V is TRBV7-9 and J is TRBJ2-5; no reliable D call. The CDR3 spans 13 residues. With 4 bases removed from V and 5 bases from J, the gap between germline ends came to 11 bases. CDR1 is SEHNR, CDR2 FQNEAQ, per germline (reference sequence). CDR3: CASSSPKAETQYF. The CDR3 DNA is TGTGCCAGCAGCTCCCCGAAGGCGGAGACCCAGTACTTC.

The CDR3 region is CASSSGGGPVRSYEQYF. In nucleotides, the CDR3 is TGTGCCAGCAGTTCGGGGGGTGGACCTGTTCGGAGCTACGAGCAGTACTTC. The chain couples TRBV28 to TRBJ2-7; 7 bases align to TRBD2. This CDR3 has 17 amino acids. V shed 4 bases and J 3 bases; nucleotides not matched to a gene: 15. In germline, CDR1 is MDHEN, CDR2 SYDVKM.

The J gene is TRBJ2-7, the V gene TRBV27; 9 bases match TRBD2. The CDR3 covers 15 residues. Unmatched junction bases numbered 11, after V lost 3 bases and J lost 8 bases. Germline CDR1 and CDR2: MNHEY and SMNVEV (reference sequence). CDR3 bases: TGTGCCAGCAGTTTCCCACAATTAGCGGGAGTGAAGCAGTACTTC. The encoded protein is CASSFPQLAGVKQYF.

The genes are TRBV7-3 and TRBJ2-1; the D gene is possibly TRBD2 (5 bases). Germline CDR1 is SGHTA and CDR2 is FQGTGA. The CDR3 is made up of 14 amino acids. V dropped 1 base and J dropped 8 bases, with 12 bases sitting between them. The CDR3, as DNA: TGTGCCAGCAGCTTAATGGGTGGGAGCGATGAGCAGTTCTTC. It translates to CASSLMGGSDEQFF.

This chain uses TRBV7-9 with TRBJ2-3; 7 bases match TRBD2. The CDR3 length is 15 residues. V lost 3 bases and J lost 0; bases outside the gene matches: 3. Per germline, CDR1 SEHNR and CDR2 FQNEAQ (reference sequence). In DNA, the CDR3 is TGTGCCAGCAGCTTCACGGGACTAAGCACAGATACGCAGTATTTT. Residues: CASSFTGLSTDTQYF.

As regards this clone: Additional DNA sequences in this sample encode the identical CDR3. In DNA form, the CDR3 reads TGTGCCAGCAGTTACTCGACCGGCTCTGGAAACACCATATATTTT. Protein: CASSYSTGSGNTIYF. The chain joins TRBV6-5 to TRBJ1-3, with D unclear. Trimming pared 0 bases from V and 0 bases from J, leaving 6 bases between. The CDR3 is 15 amino acids. The germline gives CDR1 MNHEY, CDR2 SVGAGI.

The chain has TRBV25-1 and TRBJ1-4; D is unclear. Trimming shortened V by 3 bases and J by 8 bases, and 7 bases separated the two germline ends. The CDR3 consists of 12 residues. Germline V gene lookup returns CDR1 MGHDK and CDR2 SYGVNS. The CDR3 is CASSDVNEKLFF. The CDR3, as DNA: TGTGCCAGCAGTGACGTTAACGAAAAACTGTTTTTT.

This sequence joins TRBV5-4 and TRBJ2-1; D remains ambiguous. This CDR3 spans 15 amino acids. CDR1 and CDR2 from the germline V gene are SGHNT and YYREEE (reference sequence). The V and J ends lost 2 bases and 4 bases respectively, with 13 bases between them. CDR3 sequence reads: CASSLRRSSYNEQFF. In DNA form, the CDR3 reads TGTGCCAGCAGCTTAAGGAGATCTTCTTACAATGAGCAGTTCTTC.

The J gene is TRBJ2-5, the V gene TRBV5-6; a weak D match, TRBD2 (6 bases). V gave up 2 bases and J gave up 6 bases, with 17 bases separating them. The germline gives CDR1 SGHDT, CDR2 YYEEEE. CDR3 size: 15 residues. CDR3 protein: CASSFGVSGGKTQYF. CDR3 DNA sequence: TGTGCCAGCAGCTTTGGCGTCAGTGGGGGGAAGACCCAGTACTTC.

The chain recombines TRBV5-4 with TRBJ2-3; TRBD1 is a possible D gene (6 bases). V shed 2 bases and J shed 4 bases, with 11 bases lying between them. In germline, CDR1 is SGHNT, CDR2 YYREEE (reference sequence). This CDR3 is built from 14 residues. The CDR3 spells CASSLDAGADTQYF. The CDR3 DNA reads TGTGCCAGCAGCTTAGATGCAGGGGCAGATACGCAGTATTTT.

This rearrangement joins TRBV6-6 to TRBJ2-7, with 7 bases identical to TRBD2. CDR3 length: 15 residues. Germline V CDR1 and CDR2: MNHNY, SVGAGI (reference sequence). V lost 6 bases, J lost 5 bases, and 13 bases stayed unmatched. The CDR3 nucleotides are TGTGCCAGCAGCCCCCCGGCGCAGGGAGGGCACGAGCAGTACTTC. Amino acid sequence: CASSPPAQGGHEQYF.

Details on this clone: The junction and the germline gene differ at one end; a read error may be behind it. The chain joins TRBV7-7 to TRBJ1-5, with 7 bases fitting TRBD1. This CDR3 contains 15 residues. Per germline, CDR1 SSHAT and CDR2 FNYEAQ (reference sequence). CDR3 amino acids: CASSLVGQGNQPQHF. Written as DNA, the CDR3 is TGTGCTAGCAGCTTAGTTGGACAGGGCAATCAGCCCCAGCATTTT.

V usage is TRBV5-1 and J usage is TRBJ1-5; D uncertain. V was trimmed by 2 bases and J by 3 bases, leaving 6 bases between them. This CDR3 has 13 residues. Germline lookup yields CDR1 SGHRS and CDR2 YFSETQ. The CDR3 spells CASSFDTNQPQHF. The CDR3 coding sequence is TGCGCCAGCAGCTTTGACACCAATCAGCCCCAGCATTTT.

The chain links TRBV7-2 to TRBJ1-5; 7 bases align to TRBD1. CDR1 and CDR2 (germline): SGHTA, FQGNSA. The CDR3 covers 13 residues. V trimming: 5 bases; J trimming: 9 bases; junction bases outside the gene matches: 7. The CDR3: CASSPGQLGPQHF. In nucleotides, the CDR3 is TGTGCCAGCAGCCCGGGACAGTTGGGGCCCCAGCATTTT. Combining the CDR3 with reference TRBV7-2 and TRBJ1-5 gives the whole variable domain GAGVSQSPSNKVTEKGKDVELRCDPISGHTALYWYRQSLGQGLEFLIYFQGNSAPDKSGLPSDRFSAERTGGSVSTLTIQRTQQEDSAVYLCASSPGQLGPQHFGDGTRLSIL.

The CDR3 is CSAMSQEQFF. The CDR3 DNA reads TGCAGTGCGATGAGTCAAGAGCAGTTCTTC. This sequence joins TRBV20-1 and TRBJ2-1; D uncertain. V was clipped by 6 bases and J by 10 bases, with 10 bases between them. CDR1 is DFQATT and CDR2 is SNEGSKA in the germline V gene (reference sequence). The CDR3 runs to 10 residues.

This chain connects TRBV2 to TRBJ2-3; D is uncertain. The V gene lost 6 bases and the J gene lost 0 bases, with 22 bases spanning the gap. Germline V CDR1 and CDR2: SNHLY, FYNNEI. The CDR3 spans 18 residues. The CDR3 DNA reads TGTGCCAGCAGCTCGGCCGTACATTTTATCTCTAGCACAGATACGCAGTATTTT. It yields the protein CASSSAVHFISSTDTQYF.

As to this clone: This specimen includes other DNA sequences encoding the same CDR3. The chain is built from TRBV6-5 and TRBJ1-1; weak D call: TRBD1 (5 bases). V shed 2 bases and J shed 1 base, with 8 bases lying between them. This CDR3 comprises 14 residues. In germline, CDR1 is MNHEY, CDR2 SVGAGI. Written as DNA, the CDR3 is TGTGCCAGCAGTTACGGTCAGGGGAACACTGAAGCTTTCTTT. Protein product: CASSYGQGNTEAFF.

CDR3 residues: CASSLRVRVNTEAFF. In nucleotides, the CDR3 is TGCGCCAGCAGCTTGCGGGTCAGGGTGAACACTGAAGCTTTCTTT. The J gene is TRBJ1-1, the V gene TRBV5-1, with D possibly being TRBD1 (5 bases). Trimming stripped 1 base from V and 0 bases from J, with 10 bases between. Germline V gene sequence: CDR1 SGHRS, CDR2 YFSETQ. This CDR3 has 15 amino acids. The entire variable domain, with the rest obtained from reference TRBV5-1 and TRBJ1-1, is as follows: KAGVTQTPRYLIKTRGQQVTLSCSPISGHRSVSWYQQTPGQGLQFLFEYFSETQRNKGNFPGRFSGRQFSNSRSEMNVSTLELGDSALYLCASSLRVRVNTEAFFGQGTRLTVV.

This chain links TRBV7-8 with TRBJ2-6; D gene unclear. The V gene's germline CDR1 is SGHVS and CDR2 FQNEAQ. The CDR3 sequence is 15 residues long. The V end lost 2 bases, the J end lost 0 bases, and 5 bases lay between the germline ends. CDR3 in DNA: TGTGCCAGCAGCTTAATGGTCTCTGGGGCCAACGTCCTGACTTTC. The encoded protein is CASSLMVSGANVLTF.

The rearrangement links TRBV11-2 to TRBJ2-4; 11 bases fit TRBD2. Germline CDR1 and CDR2: SGHAT and FQNNGV. The CDR3 is made up of 19 amino acids. J was trimmed by 8 bases and V by 4 bases; bases with no gene match: 19. The CDR3 is CASSSGLAAGGRDGHIQYF. CDR3 sequence (DNA): TGTGCCAGCAGCTCGGGACTAGCGGCAGGGGGTAGGGATGGTCACATTCAGTACTTC.

As concerns this clone: Other nucleotide sequences from this sample produce the same CDR3. The J gene is TRBJ2-7, the V gene TRBV9, with 12 bases fitting TRBD2. The CDR3 runs to 14 residues. Germline V lookup: CDR1 SGDLS, CDR2 YYNGEE. The V segment lost 4 bases and the J segment 3 bases; nucleotides outside the gene matches: 2. In DNA form, the CDR3 reads TGTGCCAGCAGCACGGGACTAGCGGGCTACGAGCAGTACTTC. Amino acids: CASSTGLAGYEQYF.

The chain employs TRBV20-1 and TRBJ1-2, with D unresolved. Trimming pared 0 bases from V and 6 bases from J, leaving 5 bases between. Germline CDR1 is DFQATT and CDR2 is SNEGSKA (reference sequence). The CDR3 totals 11 residues. The CDR3 bases are TGCAGTGCTAGAGATAGGGATGGCTACACCTTC. It yields the protein CSARDRDGYTF.

This chain links TRBV6-1 with TRBJ2-4; 14 bases fit TRBD2. CDR1 and CDR2 from the germline V gene are MNHNS and SASEGT. The CDR3 spans 21 residues. J was trimmed by 0 bases and V by 2 bases; bases with no gene match: 12. CDR3 residues: CASSETGTSGSVIVAKNIQYF. The CDR3 DNA follows: TGTGCCAGCAGTGAAACGGGGACTAGCGGGAGCGTTATAGTAGCCAAAAACATTCAGTACTTC.

This clone came up once. V usage is TRBV7-2 and J usage is TRBJ2-6, with a possible D match to TRBD1 (6 bases). Germline V gene sequence: CDR1 SGHTA, CDR2 FQGNSA. This CDR3 comprises 16 residues. V was pared by 5 bases and J by 3 bases, with 14 bases between. In DNA form, the CDR3 reads TGTGCCAGCAGCCCCACTACAGGGTATGGGGCCAACGTCCTGACTTTC. It translates to CASSPTTGYGANVLTF.